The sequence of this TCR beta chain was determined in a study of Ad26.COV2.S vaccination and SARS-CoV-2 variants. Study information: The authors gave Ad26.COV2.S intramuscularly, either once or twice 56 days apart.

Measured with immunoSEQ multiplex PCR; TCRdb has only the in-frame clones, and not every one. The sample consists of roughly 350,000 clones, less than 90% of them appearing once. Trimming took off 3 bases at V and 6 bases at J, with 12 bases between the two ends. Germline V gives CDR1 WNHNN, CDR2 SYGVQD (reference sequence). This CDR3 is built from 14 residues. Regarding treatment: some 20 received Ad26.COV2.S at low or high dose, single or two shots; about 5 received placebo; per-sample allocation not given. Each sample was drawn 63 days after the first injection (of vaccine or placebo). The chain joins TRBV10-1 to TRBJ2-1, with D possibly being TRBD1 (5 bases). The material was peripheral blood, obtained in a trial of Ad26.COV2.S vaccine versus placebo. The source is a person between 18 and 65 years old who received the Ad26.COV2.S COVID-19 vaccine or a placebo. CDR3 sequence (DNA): TGCGCCAGCAGTGAAAGGTCAGGGCCCAATGAGCAGTTCTTC. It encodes CASSERSGPNEQFF.